These 11 T cell receptor beta chains were sequenced from one sample in a study of blood T cell repertoires in COVID-19. Clones were read by immunoSEQ multiplex PCR, and TCRdb kept only the in-frame ones, dropping some. The profile shows 280,000 or so clones, about 87% of them singletons. Sample: peripheral blood. The receptors stem from a woman between 25 and 40 years old who had recovered from COVID-19.

The chain combines TRBV10-3 with TRBJ1-1, with TRBD1 matching over 7 bases. The CDR3 extends over 14 amino acids. The ends lost 7 bases at V and 5 bases at J; junction bases unmatched: 10. The germline CDR1 and CDR2 sequences are ENHRY and SYGVKD. The CDR3 is CAINRQGEGTEAFF. DNA of the CDR3: TGTGCCATCAATCGACAGGGAGAGGGGACTGAAGCTTTCTTT.

This clone was recorded a few times. The gene calls are TRBV30 and TRBJ2-7; the match to TRBD1 covers 8 bases. CDR3 length: 13 residues. Germline loops: CDR1 GTSNPN, CDR2 SVGIG (reference sequence). The junction had 3 bases not matched to a gene; V was cut back by 2 bases and J by 3 bases. The CDR3 region is CAWSPGTGYEQYF. In DNA form, the CDR3 reads TGTGCCTGGAGTCCGGGGACAGGCTACGAGCAGTACTTC.

This chain uses TRBV19 with TRBJ2-7, with 8 bases that match TRBD2. Trimming cost V 5 bases and J 1 base; bases outside gene matches: 7. CDR1 and CDR2 from the germline V gene are LNHDA and SQIVND (reference sequence). The CDR3 covers 15 residues. In nucleotides, the CDR3 is TGTGCCAGTAGTGCCGGCGCGGGGGGATCCTACGAGCAGTACTTC. This translates into CASSAGAGGSYEQYF. Filled out from reference TRBV19 and TRBJ2-7, the complete variable domain reads DGGITQSPKYLFRKEGQNVTLSCEQNLNHDAMYWYRQDPGQGLRLIYYSQIVNDFQKGDIAEGYSVSREKKESFPLTVTSAQKNPTAFYLCASSAGAGGSYEQYFGPGTRLTVT.

This clone was picked up one time. The chain is built from TRBV30 and TRBJ2-7, with D perhaps matching TRBD1 (5 bases). The germline V gene encodes CDR1 GTSNPN and CDR2 SVGIG (reference sequence). V lost 5 bases, J lost 4 bases, and 9 bases lay in between. The CDR3 runs to 11 residues. The CDR3 DNA reads TGTGCCTGGGCAGGGATTTACGAGCAGTACTTC. Encoded protein: CAWAGIYEQYF.

V gene TRBV5-8 combines with J gene TRBJ1-3; D might be TRBD1 (5 bases). Trimming pared 4 bases from V and 4 bases from J, leaving 15 bases between. In germline, CDR1 is SGHTS, CDR2 YDEGEE. This CDR3 spans 15 amino acids. CDR3 DNA: TGTGCCAGCAGCCCCGGGGACTTGAGGGGAAACACCATATATTTT. This translates into CASSPGDLRGNTIYF.

The chain joins TRBV3-1 (or the pseudogene TRBV3-2) to TRBJ2-3; no reliable D call. This CDR3 is 16 amino acids long. Germline-derived CDR1 and CDR2 are LGHDT and YNNKEL (reference sequence). V lost 0 bases and J 3 bases, leaving 13 bases between the germline ends. The CDR3 DNA reads as TGTGCCAGCAGCCAAGATACCCCACACGGGACAGATACGCAGTATTTT. This translates into CASSQDTPHGTDTQYF.

The chain carries TRBV11-2 and TRBJ2-7; D gene unclear. The CDR3 runs to 14 residues. Germline CDR1 SGHAT, CDR2 FQNNGV. V shed 0 bases and J shed 5 bases, with 11 bases lying between them. CDR3 in DNA: TGTGCCAGCAGCTTAGAGCCTAGTCGCCACGAGCAGTACTTC. Protein sequence: CASSLEPSRHEQYF. The variable domain in full, completed from reference TRBV11-2 and TRBJ2-7, reads EAGVAQSPRYKIIEKRQSVAFWCNPISGHATLYWYQQILGQGPKLLIQFQNNGVVDDSQLPKDRFSAERLKGVDSTLKIQPAKLEDSAVYLCASSLEPSRHEQYFGPGTRLTVT.

This sequence joins TRBV30 and TRBJ2-2; D remains unclear. V was trimmed by 4 bases and J by 3 bases, leaving 9 bases between them. Germline CDR1 and CDR2: GTSNPN and SVGIG (reference sequence). The CDR3 has 13 residues. CDR3 protein: CAWMETYTGELFF. The CDR3, as DNA: TGTGCCTGGATGGAGACCTACACCGGGGAGCTGTTTTTT.

The CDR3 reads CATSRDGAAYGYTF. The CDR3 nucleotides read TGTGCCACCAGCAGAGATGGGGCAGCCTATGGCTACACCTTC. The gene calls are TRBV15 and TRBJ1-2; tentative D call: TRBD1 (5 bases). Per germline, CDR1 LNHNV and CDR2 YYDKDF (reference sequence). This CDR3 region has 14 residues. V was clipped by 0 bases and J by 4 bases, with 9 bases between them.

The chain recombines TRBV29-1 with TRBJ1-1, with TRBD1 matching over 8 bases. Germline lookup yields CDR1 SQVTM and CDR2 ANQGSEA. Trimming took 1 base from V and 7 from J; bases not matched to a gene: 11. The CDR3 is made up of 15 amino acids. CDR3 in amino acids: CSVEVPRGPLLEAFF. The CDR3 DNA follows: TGCAGCGTTGAAGTTCCCAGGGGGCCCTTACTTGAAGCTTTCTTT. Full variable domain (remainder filled in from reference TRBV29-1 and TRBJ1-1): SAVISQKPSRDICQRGTSLTIQCQVDSQVTMMFWYRQQPGQSLTLIATANQGSEATYESGFVIDKFPISRPNLTFSTLTVSNMSPEDSSIYLCSVEVPRGPLLEAFFGQGTRLTVV.

V gene TRBV14 combines with J gene TRBJ1-6; the D is unclear. With 2 bases removed from V and 7 bases from J, the gap between germline ends came to 9 bases. The CDR3 loop spans 14 amino acids. Germline V lookup: CDR1 SGHDN, CDR2 FVKESK. The CDR3 loop is CASSQTRVNSPLHF. CDR3 DNA sequence: TGTGCCAGCAGCCAAACCCGGGTGAATTCACCCCTCCACTTT.